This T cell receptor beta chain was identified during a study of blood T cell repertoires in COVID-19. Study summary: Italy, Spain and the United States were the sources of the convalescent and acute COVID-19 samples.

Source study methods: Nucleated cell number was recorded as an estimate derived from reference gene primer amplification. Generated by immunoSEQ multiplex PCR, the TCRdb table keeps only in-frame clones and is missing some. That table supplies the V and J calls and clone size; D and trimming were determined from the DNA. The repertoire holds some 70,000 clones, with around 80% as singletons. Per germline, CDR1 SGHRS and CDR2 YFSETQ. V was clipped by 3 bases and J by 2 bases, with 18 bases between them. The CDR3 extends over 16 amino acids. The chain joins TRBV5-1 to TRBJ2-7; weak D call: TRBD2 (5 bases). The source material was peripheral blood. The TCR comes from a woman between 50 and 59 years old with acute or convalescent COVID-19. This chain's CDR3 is CASSWRPQMPPYEQYF. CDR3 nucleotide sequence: TGCGCCAGCAGCTGGAGGCCCCAGATGCCCCCCTACGAGCAGTACTTC. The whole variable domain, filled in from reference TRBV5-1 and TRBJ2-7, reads KAGVTQTPRYLIKTRGQQVTLSCSPISGHRSVSWYQQTPGQGLQFLFEYFSETQRNKGNFPGRFSGRQFSNSRSEMNVSTLELGDSALYLCASSWRPQMPPYEQYFGPGTRLTVT.